The next 15 T cell receptor beta chains were all read from a single sample in a study of blood T cell repertoires in COVID-19. The method was immunoSEQ multiplex PCR; TCRdb's version includes in-frame clones alone and lacks a portion of them. The table includes approximately 360,000 clones, around 89% detected once. The sequencing sample was made of peripheral blood. The receptors here all came from a man younger than 35 with active or convalescent COVID-19.

The chain couples TRBV7-2 to TRBJ1-5, with a tentative D call TRBD1 (6 bases). This CDR3 has 14 amino acids. V was cut by 5 bases and J by 4 bases, with 12 bases left in between. Germline V gives CDR1 SGHTA, CDR2 FQGNSA. CDR3 nucleotide sequence: TGTGCCAGCAGCGGGGGCTATGGGAATCAGCCCCAGCATTTT. This translates into CASSGGYGNQPQHF.

The chain employs TRBV5-1 and TRBJ2-2, with D maybe TRBD1 (6 bases). The CDR3 contains 14 residues. With 0 bases removed from V and 4 bases from J, the gap between germline ends came to 7 bases. The V gene's germline CDR1 is SGHRS and CDR2 YFSETQ. The CDR3 protein is CASSLAGVTGELFF. The DNA for the CDR3 is TGCGCCAGCAGCTTGGCAGGGGTCACCGGGGAGCTGTTTTTT.

The J gene is TRBJ1-1, the V gene TRBV7-9, with 7 nucleotides matching TRBD1. The CDR3 length is 15 residues. J lost 4 bases, V lost 1 base, and 6 bases had no gene match. The germline gives CDR1 SEHNR, CDR2 FQNEAQ (reference sequence). The CDR3, as DNA: TGTGCCAGCAGCTTAGGTGACAGGGATCGCACTGAAGCTTTCTTT. It encodes CASSLGDRDRTEAFF. Combining the CDR3 with reference TRBV7-9 and TRBJ1-1 gives the whole variable domain DTGVSQNPRHKITKRGQNVTFRCDPISEHNRLYWYRQTLGQGPEFLTYFQNEAQLEKSRLLSDRFSAERPKGSFSTLEIQRTEQGDSAMYLCASSLGDRDRTEAFFGQGTRLTVV.

V usage is TRBV5-1 and J usage is TRBJ2-7; a possible D gene is TRBD1 (6 bases). Per germline, CDR1 SGHRS and CDR2 YFSETQ. Trimming shortened V by 4 bases and J by 7 bases, and 18 bases separated the two germline ends. There are 14 residues in the CDR3. CDR3 nucleotides: TGCGCCAGCAGCACCTACACAGGGTTAAGAGAGCAGTACTTC. This gives the protein CASSTYTGLREQYF.

V and J are TRBV24-1 and TRBJ2-3, with D perhaps matching TRBD1 (5 bases). V was cut by 3 bases and J by 3 bases, with 15 bases left in between. Germline CDR1 and CDR2: KGHDR and SFDVKD. This CDR3 is built from 16 residues. This CDR3 reads CATSDTGHGYTDTQYF. CDR3 DNA sequence: TGTGCCACCAGTGATACCGGACACGGATATACAGATACGCAGTATTTT.

CDR3 residues: CASRPPGLRGGETQYF. The CDR3 DNA reads as TGTGCCAGCAGGCCGCCGGGGTTGCGGGGCGGGGAGACCCAGTACTTC. The chain is built from TRBV7-2 and TRBJ2-5; tentative D call: TRBD2 (6 bases). Trimming removed 6 bases at V and 5 bases at J, with 22 bases between. The CDR3 is 16 residues long. Per germline, CDR1 SGHTA and CDR2 FQGNSA.

There are a few counts of this clone. This chain connects TRBV14 to TRBJ1-2; a weak D match, TRBD1 (6 bases). V dropped 5 bases and J dropped 4 bases, with 23 bases sitting between them. This CDR3 is 17 amino acids long. Per the germline V gene, CDR1 is SGHDN and CDR2 is FVKESK. CDR3 sequence (DNA): TGTGCCAGCAGCGGGTACGCAGGGGCCCCGACCTTCTATGGCTACACCTTC. Protein: CASSGYAGAPTFYGYTF. The complete variable domain, with remaining parts taken from reference TRBV14 and TRBJ1-2, reads EAGVTQFPSHSVIEKGQTVTLRCDPISGHDNLYWYRRVMGKEIKFLLHFVKESKQDESGMPNNRFLAERTGGTYSTLKVQPAELEDSGVYFCASSGYAGAPTFYGYTFGSGTRLTVV.

The J gene is TRBJ1-5, the V gene TRBV2, with 9 bases matching TRBD1. J gave up 5 bases and V 3 bases, and 5 bases lay outside the gene matches. CDR1 is SNHLY, CDR2 FYNNEI, per germline. This CDR3 comprises 15 residues. The CDR3: CASSDGTGRHQPQHF. CDR3 coding DNA: TGTGCCAGCAGTGACGGGACAGGGAGGCATCAGCCCCAGCATTTT.

The chain recombines TRBV30 with TRBJ2-7, with 9 positions matching TRBD1. The V segment lost 3 bases and the J segment 7 bases; nucleotides outside the gene matches: 7. The CDR3 runs 13 residues. Germline assignment: CDR1 GTSNPN and CDR2 SVGIG (reference sequence). The CDR3 DNA is TGTGCCTGGAGGGGGGACAGGGTGAGGGAGCAGTACTTC. Translation: CAWRGDRVREQYF.

The chain joins TRBV7-3 to TRBJ2-1; TRBD2 might be the D (6 bases). With 1 base removed from V and 6 bases from J, the gap between germline ends came to 19 bases. Germline V lookup: CDR1 SGHTA, CDR2 FQGTGA. The CDR3 totals 17 residues. The CDR3 protein is CASSLSLRERSRNEQFF. CDR3 sequence (DNA): TGTGCCAGCAGCTTAAGTTTACGGGAGAGGAGCCGCAATGAGCAGTTCTTC.

The chain employs TRBV18 and TRBJ2-7; D perhaps matches TRBD2 (5 bases). The V and J ends lost 0 bases and 3 bases respectively, with 9 bases between them. This CDR3 contains 14 residues. The germline gives CDR1 KGHSH, CDR2 LQKENI. The CDR3 is CASSPPAGIYEQYF. The CDR3, as DNA: TGTGCCAGCTCACCACCGGCCGGGATCTACGAGCAGTACTTC.

This rearrangement joins TRBV10-3 to TRBJ1-2; TRBD1 matches at 10 bases. The CDR3 length is 16 residues. Looked up from germline, CDR1 is ENHRY and CDR2 is SYGVKD. V lost 5 bases and J lost 3; bases outside the gene matches: 9. CDR3 sequence reads: CAISQTGTGDHYGYTF. The DNA for the CDR3 is TGTGCCATCAGTCAGACCGGGACAGGGGACCACTATGGCTACACCTTC.

The rearrangement joins TRBV27 to TRBJ2-1; D perhaps matches TRBD1 (6 bases). CDR1 and CDR2 from the germline V gene are MNHEY and SMNVEV (reference sequence). The germline V and J ends were trimmed by 7 bases and 4 bases, with 11 bases remaining between them. The CDR3 extends over 13 amino acids. CDR3: CASTTTGYNEQFF. The CDR3 DNA follows: TGTGCCAGCACCACCACAGGGTACAATGAGCAGTTCTTC.

The chain joins TRBV4-3 to TRBJ2-7; D is perhaps TRBD1 (6 bases). Trimming removed 1 base from V and 4 bases from J, with 20 bases in between. The CDR3 has 17 residues. Germline CDR1 and CDR2: LGHNA and YSLEER. The CDR3 reads CASSQGIDDTGLYEQYF. CDR3 nucleotide sequence: TGCGCCAGCAGCCAAGGTATTGACGACACAGGGCTATACGAGCAGTACTTC.

The chain carries TRBV7-9 and TRBJ1-4; a possible D gene is TRBD1 (6 bases). Germline V gives CDR1 SEHNR, CDR2 FQNEAQ (reference sequence). V was shortened by 5 bases and J by 8 bases, with 12 bases between the two germline ends. The CDR3 totals 13 residues. The CDR3 loop is CASSTGLVEKLFF. The DNA for the CDR3 is TGTGCCAGCAGCACAGGGTTGGTCGAAAAACTGTTTTTT.